One and the same sample provided the 18 T cell receptor beta chains below, sequenced in a study of regulatory T cells in long-lasting Graves disease. Time point: persistent/refractory GD, antithyroid drugs over 5 years with positive TRAb. The TCR library was made from RNA extracted from PBMCs. According to the study, TCR beta libraries were built with iRepertoire HTBI primers and CDR3-region Arm-PCR. TCRdb independently ran MiXCR on the multiplex PCR reads; one entry per CDR3 protein. Of a few hundred thousand distinct CDR3 sequences listed, about a quarter are singletons. Sequencing was performed on peripheral blood mononuclear cells (PBMCs), taken when the disease was refractory, from a patient treated with antithyroid drugs. These receptors originate from a female donor with Graves disease.

This clonotype turned up a few times. The chain has TRBV30 and TRBJ1-1, with D tentatively TRBD1 (6 bases). In germline, CDR1 is GTSNPN, CDR2 SVGIG (reference sequence). With 0 bases removed from V and 4 bases from J, the gap between germline ends came to 9 bases. This CDR3 has 13 residues. CDR3 residues: CAWSVGGGTEAFF. The CDR3 DNA sequence: TGTGCCTGGAGTGTAGGGGGGGGCACTGAAGCTTTCTTT.

This clonotype was found once. At one boundary the junction diverges from the germline segment, which might be a read error. The V and J genes are TRBV4-3 and TRBJ1-1; D not certain. The CDR3 has 14 residues. Germline CDR1 and CDR2: LGHNA and YSLEER. In DNA form, the CDR3 reads TGCGCCAGCAGCCAAATACACCCGGGCACTGGAGCTTTCTTT. It is translated as CASSQIHPGTGAFF.

The chain couples TRBV6-1 to TRBJ2-5; the D gene is possibly TRBD2 (6 bases). Germline CDR1 reads MNHNS; CDR2 reads SASEGT. There are 12 residues in the CDR3. Deletions cut 8 bases from V and 4 bases from J, with 11 bases between. In DNA form, the CDR3 reads TGTGCCAGCGGCGGGACGAGAGAGACCCAGTACTTC. Protein product: CASGGTRETQYF.

This chain connects TRBV28 to TRBJ2-5; TRBD2 might be the D (6 bases). V lost 6 bases to trimming and J lost 5 bases, with 16 bases between them. The CDR3 spans 14 residues. Germline CDR1 MDHEN, CDR2 SYDVKM. CDR3 DNA: TGTGCCAGCAGCTCCACGGGGGTCAGGGAGACCCAGTACTTC. Its protein is CASSSTGVRETQYF. The full variable domain, with the rest looked up from reference TRBV28 and TRBJ2-5, is DVKVTQSSRYLVKRTGEKVFLECVQDMDHENMFWYRQDPGLGLRLIYFSYDVKMKEKGDIPEGYSVSREKKERFSLILESASTNQTSMYLCASSSTGVRETQYFGPGTRLLVL.

The V and J genes are TRBV20-1 and TRBJ1-3; the D gene is possibly TRBD1 (6 bases). CDR3 length equals 14 residues. Trimming took 6 bases from V and 0 from J, leaving 12 bases between them. The germline V gene encodes CDR1 DFQATT and CDR2 SNEGSKA (reference sequence). The CDR3 reads CSAATGFSGNTIYF. CDR3 sequence (DNA): TGCAGTGCCGCTACAGGGTTCTCTGGAAACACCATATATTTT.

This clonotype occurred many times. The chain recombines TRBV18 with TRBJ2-5; weak D call: TRBD2 (5 bases). The germline V and J ends were trimmed by 6 bases and 5 bases, with 19 bases remaining between them. The CDR3 has 15 amino acids. Germline V CDR1 and CDR2: KGHSH, LQKENI. CDR3 DNA: TGTGCCAGCTCTCAGGTGATCGGGGTAGACGAGACCCAGTACTTC. It specifies CASSQVIGVDETQYF.

In this sample, this clonotype turned up a few times. V gene TRBV19 combines with J gene TRBJ2-7; D possibly corresponds to TRBD2 (5 bases). Trimming cost V 5 bases and J 0 bases, with 11 bases left between them. Germline V gives CDR1 LNHDA, CDR2 SQIVND (reference sequence). The CDR3 totals 14 residues. CDR3: CASSYKGSSYEQYF. The CDR3 nucleotides read TGTGCCAGTAGTTATAAAGGGAGCTCCTACGAGCAGTACTTC.

The rearrangement uses TRBV19 and TRBJ2-7; D might be TRBD1 (6 bases). V was cut by 9 bases and J by 2 bases, with 23 bases left in between. The CDR3 has 16 residues. CDR1 and CDR2 (germline): LNHDA, SQIVND (reference sequence). The CDR3: CASSYSQGVPTYEQYF. The CDR3, as DNA: TGTGCCAGCAGTTACTCACAGGGAGTCCCGACCTACGAGCAGTACTTC.

Ten or more counts support this clonotype. V is TRBV28 and J is TRBJ1-1; TRBD1 aligns across 9 bases. Germline CDR1 reads MDHEN; CDR2 reads SYDVKM. This CDR3 has 16 amino acids. V lost 4 bases, J lost 0 bases, and 6 bases stayed unmatched. CDR3 coding DNA: TGTGCCAGCAGTTCGGGACAGGGCACCATGAACACTGAAGCTTTCTTT. This encodes CASSSGQGTMNTEAFF.

The chain has TRBV20-1 and TRBJ1-1; the D is unclear. Germline CDR1 reads DFQATT; CDR2 reads SNEGSKA (reference sequence). The CDR3 extends over 12 amino acids. V was shortened by 3 bases and J by 0 bases, with 5 bases between the two germline ends. The CDR3 bases are TGCAGTGCTAGTTCTATGAACACTGAAGCTTTCTTT. Translating gives CSASSMNTEAFF.

This clonotype was detected a few times. V gene TRBV20-1 combines with J gene TRBJ2-2, with D possibly being TRBD2 (6 bases). The CDR3 consists of 17 residues. Trimming cost V 1 base and J 0 bases, with 15 bases left between them. CDR1 is DFQATT and CDR2 is SNEGSKA in the germline V gene (reference sequence). CDR3 sequence: CSARAGGPGANTGELFF. CDR3 in DNA: TGCAGTGCTAGAGCCGGCGGGCCGGGAGCGAACACCGGGGAGCTGTTTTTT.

The rearrangement links TRBV4-3 to TRBJ1-3; D unclear. The CDR3 is 19 residues long. The V gene's germline CDR1 is LGHNA and CDR2 YSLEER. The ends were cut back, 0 bases at V and 0 bases at J, with 18 bases in the middle. In nucleotides, the CDR3 is TGCGCCAGCAGCCAAGATCGTGGCTCCTCCTCCAACTCTGGAAACACCATATATTTT. The encoded protein is CASSQDRGSSSNSGNTIYF.

This rearrangement joins TRBV14 to TRBJ2-3; 7 bases align to TRBD1. V was pared by 1 base and J by 2 bases, with 3 bases of the junction left unmatched. The CDR3 is 15 residues long. CDR1 is SGHDN, CDR2 FVKESK, per germline. CDR3: CASSQVGQDTDTQYF. Written as DNA, the CDR3 is TGTGCCAGCAGCCAAGTCGGACAGGACACAGATACGCAGTATTTT.

This clonotype occurred a few times. The chain uses TRBV19 and TRBJ1-3; D might be TRBD1 (6 bases). The CDR3 consists of 16 residues. Germline CDR1 is LNHDA and CDR2 is SQIVND (reference sequence). The ends were cut back, 2 bases at V and 2 bases at J, with 13 bases in the middle. The CDR3 loop is CASSILQGRAGNTIYF. The CDR3 nucleotides read TGTGCCAGTAGTATACTCCAGGGGCGTGCTGGAAACACCATATATTTT.

The V and J genes are TRBV3-1 and TRBJ1-1; D gene unclear. V lost 0 bases and J lost 7, with 9 bases in between. The germline CDR1 and CDR2 sequences are LGHDT and YNNKEL (reference sequence). The length of the CDR3 is 13 residues. The CDR3 sequence is CASSQESDGEAFF. CDR3 sequence (DNA): TGTGCCAGCAGCCAAGAAAGCGACGGTGAAGCTTTCTTT.

This chain uses TRBV20-1 with TRBJ1-6; 7 bases match TRBD1. The CDR3 extends over 16 amino acids. Germline V gene sequence: CDR1 DFQATT, CDR2 SNEGSKA (reference sequence). V shed 1 base, J shed 7 bases, and the junction held 10 bases outside the gene matches. CDR3 sequence (DNA): TGCAGTGCTAGAGCCGCCAACAGGGGAACGAATTCACCCCTCCACTTT. It is translated as CSARAANRGTNSPLHF.

This clonotype was observed many times. The genes are TRBV12-3 or TRBV12-4 and TRBJ1-5, with D perhaps matching TRBD1 (5 bases). V lost 6 bases, J lost 11 bases, and 17 bases lay in between. The CDR3 runs to 13 residues. The CDR3: CASSRDLTQSQHF. The CDR3 DNA reads as TGTGCCAGCAGCCGGGACCTAACGCAGTCCCAGCATTTT.

This clonotype was seen more than once but under ten times. The rearrangement uses TRBV5-1 and TRBJ2-2; TRBD2 aligns across 11 bases. There are 16 residues in the CDR3. V was clipped by 3 bases and J by 6 bases; unmatched bases: 7. Germline values: CDR1 SGHRS, CDR2 YFSETQ. The CDR3 DNA sequence: TGCGCCAGCAGCTCGGCCCTGACTAGCGGGGCCGGGGAGCTGTTTTTT. This translates into CASSSALTSGAGELFF.